This is a list of T cell receptor beta chains from one sample in a study of persistence of HIV-infected CD4 T cells. Clones were read by immunoSEQ multiplex PCR, and TCRdb kept only the in-frame ones, dropping some. The repertoire includes 25,000 to 30,000 clones, more than 75% of them detected once, and about 4.5% sits in the top ten. The antigens for these receptors are not known. Sample: CD4+ T cells sorted from PBMCs after approximately 19-hour stimulation, taken from a patient who received antiretroviral therapy. All receptors come from an adult man with HIV who was CMV-seropositive. The CDR3 runs from the conserved cysteine through the conserved F or W. The D gene is left open where the match is weak. The size of a clone is reported for some rows only, either as once, few or many, or as a class for expanded clones.

clone_size j_call d_call v_call cdr3_aa cdr3_nt
few TRBJ1-4 - TRBV4-2 CASSPRVRDRNDEKLFF TGTGCCAGCAGCCCTAGGGTAAGGGACCGAAATGATGAAAAACTGTTTTTT
- TRBJ2-2 TRBD2 TRBV28 CASSYGLAGPSGELFF TGTGCCAGCAGCTACGGACTAGCGGGGCCCTCCGGGGAGCTGTTTTTT
- TRBJ1-4 TRBD1 TRBV28 CASWGTDTNEKLFF TGTGCCAGCTGGGGGACAGATACTAATGAAAAACTGTTTTTT
- TRBJ2-3 - TRBV28 CASRWQVADTQYF TGTGCCAGCAGGTGGCAGGTTGCAGATACGCAGTATTTT
- TRBJ1-6 - TRBV15 CATSPGGGNSPLHF TGTGCCACCAGCCCCGGGGGCGGGAATTCACCCCTCCACTTT
- TRBJ1-2 - TRBV28 CASSETENYGYTF TGTGCCAGCAGTGAGACGGAGAACTATGGCTACACCTTC
few TRBJ2-7 - TRBV3-1/TRBV3-2 CASSHRTYEQYF TGTGCCAGCAGCCACCGCACCTACGAGCAGTACTTC
- TRBJ2-3 TRBD2 TRBV3-1/TRBV3-2 CASSRGLAGGYTDTQYF TGTGCCAGCAGCCGCGGACTAGCGGGGGGGTACACAGATACGCAGTATTTT
once TRBJ1-1 - TRBV2 CASNREKATEAFF TGTGCCAGCAACCGCGAGAAGGCCACTGAAGCTTTCTTT
- TRBJ2-6 - TRBV18 CASSPGAYSGANVLTF TGTGCCAGCTCACCGGGAGCTTACTCTGGGGCCAACGTCCTGACTTTC
- TRBJ1-1 TRBD1 TRBV5-1 CASSWGTGELHEAFF TGCGCCAGCAGCTGGGGGACAGGGGAGCTCCATGAAGCTTTCTTT
- TRBJ1-5 - TRBV6-5 CASPIRVNQPQHF TGTGCCAGTCCTATTAGAGTCAATCAGCCCCAGCATTTT
- TRBJ1-4 TRBD1 TRBV6-5 CASRYTGGPNEKLFF TGTGCCAGCAGATACACAGGGGGCCCTAATGAAAAACTGTTTTTT
- TRBJ1-1 - TRBV5-1 CASSLAGAARSDMNTEAFF TGCGCCAGCAGCTTGGCCGGGGCAGCACGATCCGACATGAACACTGAAGCTTTCTTT
once TRBJ1-6 TRBD1 TRBV5-1 CASSLGGQGRSYNSPLHF TGCGCCAGCAGCTTGGGAGGACAGGGGCGTTCCTATAATTCACCCCTCCACTTT
- TRBJ1-3 - TRBV7-2 CASSPGLSGNTIYF TGTGCCAGCAGCCCGGGCCTCTCTGGAAACACCATATATTTT
- TRBJ1-5 TRBD1 TRBV5-1 CASSLKTGGDQPQHF TGCGCCAGCAGCTTGAAGACAGGGGGGGACCAGCCCCAGCATTTT
- TRBJ1-5 - TRBV2 CASSPGKNQPQHF TGTGCCAGCAGTCCAGGGAAGAATCAGCCCCAGCATTTT
- TRBJ2-1 TRBD2 TRBV10-3 CAISTSGGAVGSYNEQFF TGTGCCATCTCGACTAGCGGGGGGGCAGTAGGGTCCTACAATGAGCAGTTCTTC
- TRBJ2-1 - TRBV6-4 CASSELAAGDEQFF TGTGCCAGCAGTGAACTAGCCGCTGGGGATGAGCAGTTCTTC
- TRBJ1-2 - TRBV21-1 CASSTRALNYGYTF TGTGCCAGCAGTACGCGAGCTCTGAACTATGGCTACACCTTC
once TRBJ2-4 - TRBV3-1/TRBV3-2 CASSHRGADIQYF TGTGCCAGCAGCCATCGGGGGGCGGACATTCAGTACTTC
- TRBJ1-2 - TRBV6-5 CASIRTLANYGYTF TGTGCAAGTATAAGAACCTTAGCTAACTATGGCTACACCTTC
- TRBJ2-2 TRBD1 TRBV7-3 CASRSTGAGGELFF TGTGCCAGCAGATCGACAGGGGCTGGAGGGGAGCTGTTTTTT
- TRBJ1-1 - TRBV7-9 CASSLNMKAGAFF TGTGCCAGCAGCTTAAACATGAAGGCAGGGGCTTTCTTT
few TRBJ1-6 TRBD1 TRBV6-5 CASRPGQGRNSPLHF TGTGCCAGCAGGCCCGGACAGGGAAGGAATTCACCCCTCCACTTT
- TRBJ2-4 TRBD2 TRBV3-1/TRBV3-2 CASRAGGENIQYF TGTGCCAGCAGAGCGGGGGGGGAAAACATTCAGTACTTC
- TRBJ1-4 - TRBV5-1 CASTPGGTPNEKLFF TGCGCCAGCACCCCGGGGGGCACGCCGAATGAAAAACTGTTTTTT
few TRBJ1-3 - TRBV6-6 CASSDGNTIYF TGTGCCAGCTCGGACGGAAACACCATATATTTT
- TRBJ1-2 TRBD1 TRBV3-1/TRBV3-2 CASSQNPDRVNYGYTF TGTGCCAGCAGCCAGAACCCAGACAGGGTTAACTATGGCTACACCTTC
- TRBJ2-2 - TRBV2 CASTRARITGELFF TGTGCCAGCACCCGGGCCAGAATCACCGGGGAGCTGTTTTTT
- TRBJ1-3 - TRBV19 CASSRRVEGNTIYF TGTGCCTCTTCCAGGAGGGTGGAAGGAAACACCATATATTTT
- TRBJ2-2 TRBD2 TRBV2 CASHEGAGRTTGELFF TGTGCCAGCCATGAAGGAGCGGGGCGCACCACCGGGGAGCTGTTTTTT
- TRBJ1-2 - TRBV9 CASSVEGGQPYGYTF TGTGCCAGCAGCGTAGAAGGAGGGCAGCCCTATGGCTACACCTTC
- TRBJ1-1 - TRBV5-4 CASSLPGVTEAFF TGTGCCAGCAGCTTGCCAGGGGTCACTGAAGCTTTCTTT
- TRBJ2-3 TRBD2 TRBV4-2 CASSQTDSGGTPDTQYF TGTGCCAGCAGCCAGACCGACAGCGGGGGAACCCCAGATACGCAGTATTTT
- TRBJ2-1 TRBD2 TRBV10-1 CASSEPGGVWFF TGCGCCAGCAGTGAGCCCGGGGGGGTTTGGTTCTTC
once TRBJ2-7 TRBD2 TRBV7-2 CASSLRTSGFYEQYF TGTGCCAGCAGCCTCCGGACTAGCGGATTCTACGAGCAGTACTTC
- TRBJ2-2 - TRBV6-4 CASRRTENTGELFF TGTGCCAGCAGACGGACAGAGAACACCGGGGAGCTGTTTTTT
once TRBJ1-1 - TRBV28 CASSLSGAWNTEAFF TGTGCCAGCAGTTTATCAGGGGCGTGGAACACTGAAGCTTTCTTT